This entry describes one T cell receptor (beta chain). The antigen is not known. Method: immunoSEQ multiplex PCR; TCRdb's copy keeps in-frame clones and lacks some. The sample contains some 150,000 clones, under 95% of which appear only once. The CDR3 has 17 amino acids. Germline CDR1 MNHEY, CDR2 SMNVEV (reference sequence). J gave up 9 bases and V 5 bases, and 14 bases lay outside the gene matches. The data stem from a study of T cell responses to AZD1222 COVID-19 vaccine. Study-level points and caveats: Repertoire sampling was restricted to post-peak T cell response timepoints. At 160-218 and 743-854, vaccine-associated CD4 TCRs were dominant, and they spanned spike. It should be noted that donors were predominantly white British and more often female, and clonal diversity was possibly underestimated.

V and J are TRBV27 and TRBJ2-1, with 12 bases identical to TRBD1. This clonotype originated in an adult in good health. Material: peripheral blood, obtained on day 0 of AZD1222 vaccination. The CDR3 DNA follows: TGTGCCAGCAGTCTTATAAGGGGACAGGGGGCGTTCGGTGAGCAGTTCTTC. It specifies CASSLIRGQGAFGEQFF.